These 3 T cell receptor beta chains were sequenced from one sample in a study of shared clonotypes between healthy human individuals. Data came from immunoSEQ multiplex PCR; TCRdb stores just in-frame clones and leaves some out. The sample shows hundreds of thousands of clones, 70% to 80% of them seen only once. The sequenced sample consisted of PBMCs. The receptors originated from a woman between 35 and 50 years old in good health. Some clones in this sample may be carry-over from other donors' samples.

There are a few counts of this clone. J is TRBJ1-1 and V is TRBV5-4; no definite D call. With 4 bases removed from V and 5 bases from J, the gap between germline ends came to 12 bases. Looked up from germline, CDR1 is SGHNT and CDR2 is YYREEE (reference sequence). CDR3 size: 13 residues. The CDR3 spells CASSGSKATEAFF. The CDR3 DNA is TGTGCCAGCAGCGGGTCCAAAGCTACTGAAGCTTTCTTT.

The chain recombines TRBV28 with TRBJ1-4; D perhaps matches TRBD1 (5 bases). The CDR3 runs 15 residues. Germline loops: CDR1 MDHEN, CDR2 SYDVKM. Trimming pared 5 bases from V and 10 bases from J, leaving 20 bases between. The CDR3 spells CASSTSGTDWGKLFF. In DNA form, the CDR3 reads TGTGCCAGCAGTACATCCGGGACGGACTGGGGAAAACTGTTTTTT.

This chain connects TRBV9 to TRBJ2-3; D possibly corresponds to TRBD1 (5 bases). This CDR3 has 13 residues. Germline values: CDR1 SGDLS, CDR2 YYNGEE. The V end lost 5 bases, the J end lost 6 bases, and 13 bases lay between the germline ends. CDR3 loop: CASSFQGEDTQYF. In DNA form, the CDR3 reads TGTGCCAGCAGTTTCCAGGGCGAGGATACGCAGTATTTT.